The 15 T cell receptor beta chains presented below share a single source sample, sequenced in a study of response to subunit inactivated influenza vaccine. From the RT-PCR reads, TCRdb called clonotypes with MiXCR, one entry per CDR3 protein. The sample contains hundreds of thousands of distinct CDR3 sequences, approximately 15% of which appear only once. The sample consisted of CD4+ T cells sorted from PBMCs, taken less than 25 months after vaccination. The receptor set was obtained from a man between 50 and 75 years old who received an inactivated influenza vaccine.

The chain joins TRBV3-1 to TRBJ2-2; 7 bases align to TRBD2. This CDR3 comprises 15 residues. V lost 10 bases and J lost 2; bases outside the gene matches: 10. Per germline, CDR1 LGHDT and CDR2 YNNKEL (reference sequence). CDR3 coding DNA: TGTGCCACCCGGGGGTCTAGCGGAAACACCGGGGAGCTGTTTTTT. Protein product: CATRGSSGNTGELFF.

The chain has TRBV7-9 and TRBJ1-1; 8 nucleotides align to TRBD1. After removal of 6 bases from V and 2 bases from J, the junction contained 5 bases not matched to a gene. This CDR3 region has 14 residues. The germline CDR1 and CDR2 sequences are SEHNR and FQNEAQ (reference sequence). DNA for the CDR3: TGTGCCAGCAGACCGACAGGGGACAACACTGAAGCTTTCTTT. This codes for CASRPTGDNTEAFF.

The chain joins TRBV7-8 to TRBJ2-1; D gene unclear. Between the trimmed V and J ends, which lost 2 bases and 9 bases, there was a span of 11 bases. Germline V gives CDR1 SGHVS, CDR2 FQNEAQ. This CDR3 is 13 amino acids long. This chain's CDR3 is CASSLSQESEQFF. The CDR3, as DNA: TGTGCCAGCAGCTTATCGCAGGAGAGTGAGCAGTTCTTC. The whole variable domain, filled in from reference TRBV7-8 and TRBJ2-1, reads GAGVSQSPRYKVAKRGQDVALRCDPISGHVSLFWYQQALGQGPEFLTYFQNEAQLDKSGLPSDRFFAERPEGSVSTLKIQRTQQEDSAVYLCASSLSQESEQFFGPGTRLTVL.

This clonotype was seen more than once but under ten times. V and J are TRBV7-6 and TRBJ2-2; 14 positions match TRBD2. Germline V gene data show CDR1 as SGHVS and CDR2 as FNYEAQ. The CDR3 runs 15 residues. The junction had 1 base not matched to a gene; V was cut back by 4 bases and J by 6 bases. The CDR3 DNA is TGTGCCAGCAGCTCGACTAGCGGGAGGGCCGGGGAGCTGTTTTTT. It codes for CASSSTSGRAGELFF.

J is TRBJ2-3 and V is TRBV30, with TRBD1 identical over 9 bases. V shed 3 bases and J 2 bases; nucleotides not matched to a gene: 12. Per germline, CDR1 GTSNPN and CDR2 SVGIG (reference sequence). The length of the CDR3 is 17 residues. CDR3 region: CAWRQPGTGWITDTQYF. CDR3 bases: TGTGCCTGGAGGCAGCCCGGGACAGGGTGGATCACAGATACGCAGTATTTT. Complete variable domain (other parts from reference TRBV30 and TRBJ2-3): SQTIHQWPATLVQPVGSPLSLECTVEGTSNPNLYWYRQAAGRGLQLLFYSVGIGQISSEVPQNLSASRPQDRQFILSSKKLLLSDSGFYLCAWRQPGTGWITDTQYFGPGTRLTVL.

The V call is TRBV12-3 or TRBV12-4, the J call TRBJ1-6; D is undetermined. V was pared by 3 bases and J by 5 bases, with 5 bases between. The CDR3 has 13 amino acids. CDR3 sequence reads: CASSFRNNSPLHF. The CDR3 coding sequence is TGTGCCAGCAGTTTCAGGAATAATTCACCCCTCCACTTT.

This clonotype has more than one count but fewer than ten. V gene TRBV3-1 combines with J gene TRBJ2-2; 10 nucleotides match TRBD1. This CDR3 contains 16 residues. V dropped 3 bases and J dropped 3; count of bases not matched to a gene: 4. From germline, CDR1 is LGHDT and CDR2 YNNKEL (reference sequence). The CDR3 reads CASSHPGQGYTGELFF. DNA for the CDR3: TGTGCCAGCAGCCACCCGGGACAGGGGTACACCGGGGAGCTGTTTTTT.

The chain links TRBV18 to TRBJ2-5, with D possibly matching TRBD2 (5 bases). The CDR3 consists of 15 residues. V shed 3 bases and J shed 5 bases, with 16 bases lying between them. Per the germline V gene, CDR1 is KGHSH and CDR2 is LQKENI. CDR3 sequence reads: CASSPSRGTYETQYF. CDR3 DNA sequence: TGTGCCAGCTCACCTAGCCGGGGTACTTATGAGACCCAGTACTTC.

The sample holds many counts of this clonotype. The chain employs TRBV3-1 and TRBJ1-2, with 10 bases matching TRBD1. The CDR3 length is 16 residues. Losses at the gene ends were 1 base for V and 4 bases for J; bases not matched to a gene: 6. CDR1 LGHDT and CDR2 YNNKEL come from the germline V gene (reference sequence). The CDR3 protein is CASSQAGQGEPYGYTF. The DNA of the CDR3 is TGTGCCAGCAGCCAAGCCGGACAGGGGGAGCCCTATGGCTACACCTTC.

V gene TRBV12-3 or TRBV12-4 combines with J gene TRBJ1-5; D might be TRBD1 (5 bases). The germline V and J ends were trimmed by 8 bases and 0 bases, with 17 bases remaining between them. This CDR3 contains 16 residues. The CDR3 loop reads CASSPGGYYSNQPQHF. The DNA of the CDR3 is TGTGCCAGCTCTCCTGGGGGGTACTATAGCAATCAGCCCCAGCATTTT.

V usage is TRBV6-2 or TRBV6-3 and J usage is TRBJ2-1; D perhaps matches TRBD2 (6 bases). Germline lookup yields CDR1 MNHEY and CDR2 SVGEGT. With 6 bases removed from V and 4 bases from J, the gap between germline ends came to 13 bases. This CDR3 is built from 14 residues. The chain's CDR3 is CASRLWAGYNEQFF. The CDR3 DNA reads as TGTGCCAGCAGGTTATGGGCGGGGTACAATGAGCAGTTCTTC.

V usage is TRBV20-1 and J usage is TRBJ2-3; 9 nucleotides align to TRBD2. Germline V gene lookup returns CDR1 DFQATT and CDR2 SNEGSKA (reference sequence). The CDR3 runs to 15 residues. The V gene end was trimmed by 3 bases and the J gene end by 5 bases; junction bases not matched to a gene: 9. CDR3 residues: CSASYWTSAVDTQYF. The CDR3 coding sequence is TGCAGTGCTAGCTACTGGACTAGCGCGGTAGATACGCAGTATTTT.

This clonotype was recorded many times. The chain carries TRBV3-1 and TRBJ1-1; a weak D match, TRBD1 (5 bases). The CDR3 is made up of 14 amino acids. Germline V gives CDR1 LGHDT, CDR2 YNNKEL (reference sequence). The V end was cut by 1 base, the J end by 1 base, with 7 bases between. The CDR3 reads CASSQVGGNTEAFF. The CDR3 region has the DNA TGTGCCAGCAGCCAAGTGGGGGGGAACACTGAAGCTTTCTTT.

The CDR3 DNA is TGTGCCAGCAGGTCGGGACTTCTAAACACCGGGGAGCTGTTTTTT. The encoded protein is CASRSGLLNTGELFF. The chain combines TRBV7-2 with TRBJ2-2; TRBD2 is a possible D gene (6 bases). The germline gives CDR1 SGHTA, CDR2 FQGNSA. The CDR3 is 15 amino acids. Trimming stripped 6 bases from V and 2 bases from J, with 13 bases between.

The rearrangement joins TRBV4-3 to TRBJ2-5; the D gene is possibly TRBD1 (5 bases). Germline V gene data show CDR1 as LGHNA and CDR2 as YSLEER. CDR3 size: 15 residues. V was trimmed by 0 bases and J by 0 bases, leaving 8 bases between them. Here the CDR3 DNA reads TGCGCCAGCAGCCAAGAGGACACCTACCAAGAGACCCAGTACTTC. It specifies CASSQEDTYQETQYF.